This record covers a single T cell receptor (beta chain). Its antigen is not yet known. The record has no base qualities; no much larger clone is one base away. The data were taken from a study of T cell clonotyping in hematopoietic cell transplantation (TCRdb year 2021). In terms of the full investigation: In the study, around 130 blood samples were gathered from 35 consecutive transplant recipients and their related donors. Patient recruitment ran from September 2015 to early 2017, and follow-up continued until September 2020 or death. For a few patients, samples were drawn at the onset of acute graft-versus-host disease and then compared against samples from patients who never went on to develop GVHD.

What the work shows at the level of the full study, not this receptor alone: After transplant, TCR diversity in recipients dropped, and pathologically expanded clonotypes increased progressively from day 30 to day 180. Inverse Simpson Index values from donors and from recipients before transplant predicted broader TCR repertoire diversity after transplant. Just a small fraction of recipient repertoires overlapped with donor repertoires, and more than 97% appeared de novo at the given depth. The sample size was limited, and because cells were not sorted, the contributions of CD4 and CD8 repertoires could not be separated.

The sample's time point label, in plain terms: recipient sample taken at acute GVHD onset. Blood from recipients was drawn about 28 days before transplant and again at days 30, 100 and 180 after transplant. Nuclei Lysis Solution was used to extract genomic DNA from fresh or cryopreserved unfractionated peripheral blood mononuclear cells. The immunoSEQ assay, a bias-controlled multiplex PCR using V- and J-specific primers, was used to amplify TCR beta CDR3 regions from genomic DNA. In a second PCR step, a proprietary barcode and Illumina adapter sequences were attached to the CDR3 amplicons. CDR3 libraries were sequenced on an Illumina MiSeq instrument. The paper's processing steps were these. immunoSEQ Analyzer 3.0 was used for export and quality control, with R Bioconductor and Immunarch used for downstream analyses. Only productive rearrangements in the normalized downsampled data set were used to calculate repertoire metrics. Pathologically expanded clonotypes were defined as those larger than 5 templates in the normalized cohort. The Inverse Simpson Index served as the measure of repertoire diversity. To capture all clonotypes, CMV-specificity analyses were performed on the non-normalized data set. Imported from immuneACCESS, the table was reduced by TCRdb to in-frame sequences with V and J called. These copies leave out some clones; in studies compared against another copy, an unresolved V gene accounts for under half, and the cause of the remainder is not known. V, J and clone size are those of that table, while D and trimming were read from the DNA. Across this sample there are around 9,000 clones, with less than 85% seen only once. Around 49% of the sample comes from the top ten.

The CDR3, from cysteine to phenylalanine, totals 13 residues. CDR3 DNA only is kept here, 39 bases in frame from base 1. V and J are trimmed by 5 bases and 5 bases, and the gene matches miss 3 bases of the junction. The germline V gene sets CDR1 to SGHRS and CDR2 to YFSETQ. The receptor was derived from a male patient between 60 and 69 years old who had an allogeneic stem cell transplant from an unrelated donor, so the T cells may come from the graft donor. Some clones in this sample may be carry-over from other donors' samples. The sequence links TRBV5-1 to TRBJ2-3; 9 central nucleotides agree with TRBD1. Sequenced here: PBMCs, sampled at the time of graft-versus-host disease after allogeneic stem cell transplant. The CDR3 in this case is CASSGQGIDTQYF. The DNA is as follows: TGCGCCAGCAGTGGACAGGGGATAGATACGCAGTATTTT.